This T cell receptor beta chain emerged from a study of T cell repertoires in cytomegalovirus infection. This clonotype was picked up a small number of times. Its antigen is unidentified. From the reads, TCRdb called clonotypes with MiXCR, one entry per CDR3 protein. The sample includes a few hundred thousand distinct CDR3 sequences, 9% to 9.5% of them seen just once. The CDR3 runs to 14 residues. The trim removed 2 bases at V and 3 bases at J, leaving 2 bases unmatched. In germline, CDR1 is LGHNA, CDR2 YSLEER. Study results and limitations: CMV-specific TCR beta clonotypes restricted by HLA-C dominated the ex vivo response.

The chain is built from TRBV4-3 and TRBJ2-3, with 7 bases that match TRBD2. This TCR was sampled from a human donor in good health (CMV status not recorded). Some clones in this sample may be carry-over from other donors' samples. The specimen was PBMCs. The CDR3 is CASSQYGGTDTQYF. CDR3 in DNA: TGCGCCAGCAGCCAATACGGGGGGACAGATACGCAGTATTTT.